Each of the 16 T cell receptor beta chains below was sequenced from the same sample in a study of cytomegalovirus exposure and HLA in healthy donors. PCR employed 60 Vbeta and 13 Jbeta primers. Libraries were prepared by immunoSEQ multiplex PCR; TCRdb keeps only in-frame clonotypes and omits some of them. The sample contains under 200,000 clones, about 76% of which appear only once. The specimen was PBMCs. The source of these receptors is a male donor in good health and CMV-seropositive.

V usage is TRBV13 and J usage is TRBJ2-7; 7 bases map to TRBD1. There are 12 residues in the CDR3. The J segment lost 7 bases and the V segment lost 5 bases, leaving 5 bases of the junction unmatched. Per germline, CDR1 PRHDT and CDR2 FYEKMQ (reference sequence). The CDR3 here is CASSADREEQYF. Written as DNA, the CDR3 is TGTGCCAGCAGCGCCGACAGGGAGGAGCAGTACTTC. The full variable domain, with the rest looked up from reference TRBV13 and TRBJ2-7, is AAGVIQSPRHLIKEKRETATLKCYPIPRHDTVYWYQQGPGQDPQFLISFYEKMQSDKGSIPDRFSAQQFSDYHSELNMSSLELGDSALYFCASSADREEQYFGPGTRLTVT.

The chain's CDR3 is CASSPDNYYGYTF. In DNA, the CDR3 is TGTGCCAGCAGCCCTGACAACTACTATGGCTACACCTTC. This rearrangement joins TRBV6-6 to TRBJ1-2; no reliable D call. V was pared by 6 bases and J by 3 bases, with 11 bases between. CDR1 MNHNY and CDR2 SVGAGI come from the germline V gene (reference sequence). The CDR3 totals 13 residues.

This clone has a handful of counts. The CDR3 sequence is CAWRERANYGYTF. The DNA for the CDR3 is TGTGCCTGGAGAGAAAGAGCTAACTATGGCTACACCTTC. The chain joins TRBV30 to TRBJ1-2; D is unclear. V dropped 3 bases and J dropped 0 bases, with 8 bases sitting between them. CDR1 and CDR2 (germline): GTSNPN, SVGIG (reference sequence). This CDR3 comprises 13 residues.

This clone was seen only a few times. The chain links TRBV6-1 to TRBJ1-2; D perhaps matches TRBD1 (6 bases). Germline V lookup: CDR1 MNHNS, CDR2 SASEGT. V lost 1 base to trimming and J lost 4 bases, with 7 bases between them. The CDR3 extends over 13 amino acids. CDR3 sequence (DNA): TGTGCCAGCAGTGAAGGGGGGCGCTATGGCTACACCTTC. The encoded protein is CASSEGGRYGYTF.

The chain carries TRBV10-3 and TRBJ2-7, with D perhaps matching TRBD2 (6 bases). V lost 0 bases to trimming and J lost 5 bases, with 8 bases between them. CDR1 is ENHRY, CDR2 SYGVKD, per germline. The CDR3 totals 13 residues. The CDR3 loop is CAISESPGDEQYF. Written as DNA, the CDR3 is TGTGCCATCAGTGAGTCCCCGGGGGACGAGCAGTACTTC.

The genes are TRBV5-4 and TRBJ2-3; D is perhaps TRBD1 (6 bases). Trimming took off 4 bases at V and 7 bases at J, with 13 bases between the two ends. The germline gives CDR1 SGHNT, CDR2 YYREEE (reference sequence). The CDR3 spans 13 residues. The chain's CDR3 is CASSPADSHTQYF. The CDR3 nucleotides are TGTGCCAGCAGCCCGGCGGACAGCCATACGCAGTATTTT.

The rearrangement links TRBV7-6 to TRBJ2-3, with 10 bases fitting TRBD2. After removal of 4 bases from V and 1 base from J, the junction contained 5 bases not matched to a gene. CDR1 is SGHVS, CDR2 FNYEAQ, per germline. This CDR3 contains 16 residues. The CDR3 DNA is TGTGCCAGCAGCTCCCGGACTAGCGGTGGCACAGATACGCAGTATTTT. Amino acid sequence: CASSSRTSGGTDTQYF.

With respect to this clone: Mismatch with germline at one junction end may stem from a read error. The CDR3 is CAWGTAFF. In nucleotides, the CDR3 is TGTGCCTGGGGGACAGCCTTCTTC. V gene TRBV30 combines with J gene TRBJ1-2, with 7 bases that match TRBD1. In germline, CDR1 is GTSNPN, CDR2 SVGIG (reference sequence). The CDR3 totals 8 residues. The full variable domain, in which reference TRBV30 and TRBJ1-2 provide the parts outside the CDR3, is SQTIHQWPATLVQPVGSPLSLECTVEGTSNPNLYWYRQAAGRGLQLLFYSVGIGQISSEVPQNLSASRPQDRQFILSSKKLLLSDSGFYLCAWGTAFFGSGTRLTVV.

This clone was detected only once. The chain is built from TRBV11-2 and TRBJ1-3; 9 nucleotides match TRBD1. CDR1 and CDR2 from the germline V gene are SGHAT and FQNNGV. The CDR3 extends over 17 amino acids. Germline trimming cut 2 bases from V and 4 bases from J; bases unmatched to any gene: 9. Written as DNA, the CDR3 is TGTGCCAGCAGCTTAACAGGGGGCCTCCACGGGGGAAACACCATATATTTT. Encoded protein: CASSLTGGLHGGNTIYF.

The gene calls are TRBV30 and TRBJ1-4; possible D gene TRBD1, 6 bases. The V gene lost 3 bases and the J gene lost 6 bases, with 11 bases spanning the gap. Germline V CDR1 and CDR2: GTSNPN, SVGIG (reference sequence). The CDR3 runs 13 residues. For the CDR3, the DNA is TGTGCCTGGAGACAGGGCCGGTATGAAAAACTGTTTTTT. Translated, it gives CAWRQGRYEKLFF.

The genes are TRBV5-1 and TRBJ1-2; TRBD1 matches 10 bases. Trimming at V came to 7 bases and at J to 6 bases, leaving 3 bases not matched to a gene. Germline CDR1 reads SGHRS; CDR2 reads YFSETQ. The CDR3 length is 12 residues. CDR3 sequence: CASGGQGNGYTF. Written as DNA, the CDR3 is TGCGCCAGCGGGGGACAGGGGAATGGCTACACCTTC. Drawing the rest from reference TRBV5-1 and TRBJ1-2, the complete variable domain is KAGVTQTPRYLIKTRGQQVTLSCSPISGHRSVSWYQQTPGQGLQFLFEYFSETQRNKGNFPGRFSGRQFSNSRSEMNVSTLELGDSALYLCASGGQGNGYTFGSGTRLTVV.

The chain links TRBV25-1 to TRBJ2-2; tentatively, D is TRBD2 (5 bases). This CDR3 spans 16 amino acids. V lost 1 base and J 7 bases, leaving 16 bases between the germline ends. CDR1 and CDR2 from the germline V gene are MGHDK and SYGVNS. CDR3: CASSEWGDQGSGELFF. In nucleotides, the CDR3 is TGTGCCAGCAGTGAATGGGGTGACCAAGGGAGCGGGGAGCTGTTTTTT.

This clone was counted a single time. The V gene is TRBV6-5, the J gene TRBJ2-1, with D uncertain. The CDR3 consists of 16 residues. V lost 0 bases and J 0 bases, leaving 9 bases between the germline ends. The germline gives CDR1 MNHEY, CDR2 SVGAGI. The CDR3 region is CASSYSLPSSYNEQFF. Written as DNA, the CDR3 is TGTGCCAGCAGTTACTCTCTCCCGAGCTCCTACAATGAGCAGTTCTTC.

This rearrangement joins TRBV7-6 to TRBJ2-1; tentative D call: TRBD2 (6 bases). This CDR3 comprises 14 residues. Trimming took off 2 bases at V and 7 bases at J, with 12 bases between the two ends. Germline-derived CDR1 and CDR2 are SGHVS and FNYEAQ. In DNA form, the CDR3 reads TGTGCCAGCAGCTTATCTGCGGGGAAAAATGAGCAGTTCTTC. Protein product: CASSLSAGKNEQFF.

The chain has TRBV5-1 and TRBJ2-5; D possibly matches TRBD1 or TRBD2 (5 bases each). In germline, CDR1 is SGHRS, CDR2 YFSETQ. V dropped 4 bases and J dropped 4 bases, with 17 bases sitting between them. The CDR3 runs 15 residues. In DNA form, the CDR3 reads TGCGCCAGCAGCCTGGGGGTTCAGGTGGGAGAGACCCAGTACTTC. Amino acid sequence: CASSLGVQVGETQYF.

The chain couples TRBV6-9 to TRBJ2-6; TRBD1 agrees at 7 bases. Germline V CDR1 and CDR2: MNHGY, SVAAGI. The CDR3 extends over 19 amino acids. With 4 bases clipped from V and 4 bases from J, the junction kept 16 bases outside the gene matches. CDR3 sequence (DNA): TGTGCCAGCAGTTTCTCTCATTCGACTCAGGGGGACGGGGCCAACGTCCTGACTTTC. Its protein is CASSFSHSTQGDGANVLTF.